This T cell receptor beta chain was captured by sequencing in a study of neoadjuvant anti-PD-1 for oral cavity cancer. Study results and caveats: Non-responders to neoadjuvant nivolumab had significantly more clonal PBMC T cells than responders.

For this clone: What it recognizes is unknown.

Measured with immunoSEQ multiplex PCR; TCRdb has only the in-frame clones, and not every one. The sample holds 15,000 or so clones, around two thirds seen once. Germline assignment: CDR1 GTSNPN and CDR2 SVGIG (reference sequence). V dropped 2 bases and J dropped 6; count of bases not matched to a gene: 7. The CDR3 length is 15 residues. The patients had HPV-negative, locally advanced oral cavity squamous cell carcinoma. This clonotype was sampled from a person between 40 and 80 years old with oral cavity squamous cell carcinoma. This material consisted of PBMCs, taken before nivolumab (anti-PD-1) treatment. The chain combines TRBV30 with TRBJ1-4, with TRBD1 matching over 9 bases. CDR3 in amino acids: CAWSRSGTGYEKLFF. CDR3 DNA: TGTGCCTGGAGTCGCTCCGGGACAGGGTATGAAAAACTGTTTTTT.